A single sample is the source of the 17 T cell receptor beta chains below, sequenced in a study of lymphopenia after photon versus proton radiotherapy. Sequencing was performed with immunoSEQ multiplex PCR; in TCRdb, only in-frame clones are kept and a portion is missing. Among 25,000 to 35,000 clones listed, 89% were seen once. The sample was peripheral blood, taken from a patient treated with proton-based radiotherapy. The receptor source for this set is a woman in her seventies with pancreatic cancer. Some clones in this sample may be carry-over from other donors' samples.

The rearrangement uses TRBV11-2 and TRBJ2-1, with 8 bases that match TRBD2. V shed 4 bases and J 9 bases; nucleotides not matched to a gene: 5. Germline V gene lookup returns CDR1 SGHAT and CDR2 FQNNGV. The CDR3 runs to 13 residues. CDR3 region: CASSSWTSTEQFF. CDR3 bases: TGTGCCAGCAGCTCTTGGACTAGCACTGAGCAGTTCTTC.

In this sample, this clone turned up once. The chain carries TRBV7-2 and TRBJ2-7, with D perhaps matching TRBD2 (5 bases). This CDR3 region has 14 residues. The germline gives CDR1 SGHTA, CDR2 FQGNSA. Trimming took 10 bases from V and 0 from J, leaving 16 bases between them. The CDR3 coding sequence is TGTGCCACAAGACTACTACCCAACTCCTACGAGCAGTACTTC. Translation gives CATRLLPNSYEQYF.

The J gene is TRBJ1-5, the V gene TRBV28, with D perhaps matching TRBD1 (5 bases). Trimming took 3 bases from V and 3 from J, leaving 12 bases between them. Germline-derived CDR1 and CDR2 are MDHEN and SYDVKM. This CDR3 comprises 15 residues. The CDR3 DNA reads TGTGCCAGCAGTTTTGGTAGGGGAGACAATCAGCCCCAGCATTTT. This encodes CASSFGRGDNQPQHF.

The gene calls are TRBV19 and TRBJ1-5; 7 bases agree with TRBD1. The V gene's germline CDR1 is LNHDA and CDR2 SQIVND (reference sequence). The CDR3 runs to 17 residues. V gave up 6 bases and J gave up 3 bases; unmatched junction bases: 14. The CDR3: CASSPRGESINNQPQHF. Written as DNA, the CDR3 is TGTGCCAGTAGCCCCAGGGGGGAGAGCATCAACAATCAGCCCCAGCATTTT.

The chain has TRBV5-4 and TRBJ2-5, with D perhaps assigned TRBD1 or TRBD2 (5 bases each). The CDR3 contains 14 residues. The germline V and J ends were trimmed by 4 bases and 1 base, with 11 bases remaining between them. Germline V CDR1 and CDR2: SGHNT, YYREEE (reference sequence). In DNA form, the CDR3 reads TGTGCCAGCAGCATAGCCGGGACCCAAGAGACCCAGTACTTC. Protein product: CASSIAGTQETQYF.

J is TRBJ2-1 and V is TRBV7-2; a weak D match, TRBD1 (6 bases). The germline CDR1 and CDR2 sequences are SGHTA and FQGNSA. Trimming took off 1 base at V and 8 bases at J, with 15 bases between the two ends. CDR3 size: 15 residues. The CDR3, as DNA: TGTGCCAGCAGCTTAGAGGGGACAAGGGGATATGAGCAGTTCTTC. Protein: CASSLEGTRGYEQFF.

This clone came up once. V is TRBV5-4 and J is TRBJ2-3; the D call may be TRBD1 or TRBD2 (5 bases each). From germline, CDR1 is SGHNT and CDR2 YYREEE (reference sequence). V was shortened by 0 bases and J by 0 bases, with 11 bases between the two germline ends. The length of the CDR3 is 16 residues. The CDR3, as DNA: TGTGCCAGCAGCTTGGGCCACGGGGCTAGCACAGATACGCAGTATTTT. Its translation: CASSLGHGASTDTQYF.

V usage is TRBV19 and J usage is TRBJ1-1; D uncertain. The CDR3 covers 11 residues. Germline lookup yields CDR1 LNHDA and CDR2 SQIVND (reference sequence). V shed 7 bases and J shed 6 bases, with 9 bases lying between them. This CDR3 reads CASTRVAEAFF. The CDR3 DNA is TGTGCCAGTACACGGGTCGCTGAAGCTTTCTTT.

CDR3 DNA sequence: TGTGCCAGCAGCAAAACGGGGCAAAGGGCAGGAAACACCATATATTTT. Its translation: CASSKTGQRAGNTIYF. The rearrangement links TRBV11-2 to TRBJ1-3, with D tentatively TRBD1 (5 bases). Trimming pared 5 bases from V and 4 bases from J, leaving 18 bases between. CDR1 is SGHAT and CDR2 is FQNNGV in the germline V gene. This CDR3 spans 16 amino acids.

The chain has TRBV27 and TRBJ2-1; 13 bases line up with TRBD2. The CDR3 totals 16 residues. Germline CDR1 reads MNHEY; CDR2 reads SMNVEV (reference sequence). The V and J ends lost 6 bases and 7 bases, in that order; junction bases with no gene match: 9. The CDR3 reads CASSLGGLAGWNEQFF. The CDR3 coding sequence is TGTGCCAGCAGCTTAGGGGGACTAGCGGGATGGAATGAGCAGTTCTTC.

This chain connects TRBV27 to TRBJ1-1; 7 positions agree with TRBD1. The CDR3 covers 14 residues. Germline V gene data show CDR1 as MNHEY and CDR2 as SMNVEV (reference sequence). V gave up 2 bases and J gave up 1 base; unmatched junction bases: 1. The CDR3 sequence: CASSLAGGNTEAFF. CDR3 DNA: TGTGCCAGCAGTTTAGCAGGGGGGAACACTGAAGCTTTCTTT.

The J gene is TRBJ2-7, the V gene TRBV7-9; 11 bases are a match to TRBD1. The V gene's germline CDR1 is SEHNR and CDR2 FQNEAQ (reference sequence). Trimming took 6 bases from V and 5 from J; bases not matched to a gene: 9. This CDR3 is built from 15 residues. CDR3 coding DNA: TGTGCCAGCAGAGCGGGACAGGGGGGTCTCCACGAGCAGTACTTC. This translates into CASRAGQGGLHEQYF.

The rearrangement uses TRBV6-1 and TRBJ1-1; unclear D gene. The germline CDR1 and CDR2 sequences are MNHNS and SASEGT. The CDR3 has 12 residues. V lost 2 bases and J lost 4, with 5 bases in between. The CDR3 coding sequence is TGTGCCAGCAGTGAATATGGCACTGAAGCTTTCTTT. Protein sequence: CASSEYGTEAFF.

V and J are TRBV28 and TRBJ2-1; 13 positions agree with TRBD2. The trim removed 2 bases at V and 9 bases at J, leaving 4 bases unmatched. The germline V gene has CDR1 MDHEN and CDR2 SYDVKM. CDR3 length equals 15 residues. This CDR3 is CASSLGLAGASEQFF. CDR3 DNA: TGTGCCAGCAGTTTAGGACTAGCGGGAGCCAGTGAGCAGTTCTTC.

The chain combines TRBV2 with TRBJ2-7; 7 bases map to TRBD2. CDR3 length: 14 residues. The germline V gene has CDR1 SNHLY and CDR2 FYNNEI. The V segment lost 4 bases and the J segment 0 bases; nucleotides outside the gene matches: 3. In DNA, the CDR3 is TGTGCCAGCAGTGTGGAGCGGGACTCCTACGAGCAGTACTTC. This gives the protein CASSVERDSYEQYF.

This clone was detected once. The chain recombines TRBV5-5 with TRBJ2-5; D may correspond to TRBD1 or TRBD2 (5 bases each). CDR1 and CDR2 from the germline V gene are SGHKS and YYEKEE (reference sequence). Trimming left V 4 bases short and J 1 base short, with 14 bases between. CDR3 length: 15 amino acids. The CDR3 loop reads CASSRLEGLQETQYF. The CDR3 coding sequence is TGTGCCAGCAGCCGTCTTGAGGGGCTCCAAGAGACCCAGTACTTC. The full variable domain, completed using reference TRBV5-5 and TRBJ2-5, is DAGVTQSPTHLIKTRGQQVTLRCSPISGHKSVSWYQQVLGQGPQFIFQYYEKEERGRGNFPDRFSARQFPNYSSELNVNALLLGDSALYLCASSRLEGLQETQYFGPGTRLLVL.

The rearrangement joins TRBV7-2 to TRBJ1-1; TRBD1 matches at 7 bases. This CDR3 has 15 amino acids. Per germline, CDR1 SGHTA and CDR2 FQGNSA. V lost 5 bases and J lost 6; bases outside the gene matches: 12. This CDR3 is CASSVSSPGQSEAFF. The CDR3 nucleotides are TGTGCCAGCAGCGTTTCTTCTCCGGGACAGTCTGAAGCTTTCTTT. Supplemented by reference TRBV7-2 and TRBJ1-1, the full variable domain reads GAGVSQSPSNKVTEKGKDVELRCDPISGHTALYWYRQSLGQGLEFLIYFQGNSAPDKSGLPSDRFSAERTGGSVSTLTIQRTQQEDSAVYLCASSVSSPGQSEAFFGQGTRLTVV.